A single sample is the source of the 21 T cell receptor beta chains below, sequenced in a study of blood T cells in healthy people across ages. Sample-barcoded 5' priming and a J-beta primer mix drove a second PCR of roughly 6 to 12 cycles. TCRdb fed the 5' RACE reads into MiXCR, producing one record per CDR3 protein. The repertoire consists of 850,000 to 950,000 distinct CDR3 sequences, with under 35% occurring once and the leading ten covering roughly 17%. The specimen was blood. All receptors come from a woman of 80 years or more in good health.

The V call is TRBV6-6, the J call TRBJ2-5; TRBD1 aligns across 10 bases. The CDR3 is made up of 13 amino acids. CDR1 is MNHNY, CDR2 SVGAGI, per germline (reference sequence). After removal of 7 bases from V and 3 bases from J, the junction contained 2 bases not matched to a gene. The CDR3 is CASKGTGEETQYF. The CDR3 DNA sequence: TGTGCCAGCAAAGGGACAGGGGAAGAGACCCAGTACTTC.

This clonotype was picked up many times. This sequence joins TRBV20-1 and TRBJ1-4, with D maybe TRBD1 (5 bases). V was cut by 5 bases and J by 10 bases, with 20 bases left in between. CDR1 is DFQATT and CDR2 is SNEGSKA in the germline V gene (reference sequence). The CDR3 runs 14 residues. CDR3 coding DNA: TGCAGTGCTGGGCGCCAGGGATCTTTCGGAAAACTGTTTTTT. Its protein product is CSAGRQGSFGKLFF.

The genes are TRBV20-1 and TRBJ2-5, with 7 bases aligning to TRBD1. The J call may be wrong; the DNA end is better matched by TRBJ2-7. CDR1 and CDR2 from the germline V gene are DFQATT and SNEGSKA (reference sequence). CDR3 length equals 15 residues. The CDR3 nucleotides are TGCAGTGCTAGAGATCAACCCAGGGGGAGCTACGAGCAGTACTTC. This translates into CSARDQPRGSYEQYF.

Comment on this clonotype: Germline and junction disagree at one end, which may indicate a read error. This chain links TRBV2 with TRBJ2-7, with 8 bases matching TRBD1. The J call may be wrong; the DNA end is better matched by TRBJ2-5. Germline V CDR1 and CDR2: SNHLY, FYNNEI. The CDR3 covers 15 residues. The CDR3 here is CAGSEVRGLGETQYF. The CDR3 DNA sequence: TGTGCCGGCAGTGAAGTCAGGGGGCTTGGGGAGACCCAGTACTTC.

V is TRBV4-3 and J is TRBJ2-6, with TRBD2 matching over 8 bases. CDR1 is LGHNA and CDR2 is YSLEER in the germline V gene. The CDR3 runs to 19 residues. The ends lost 0 bases at V and 2 bases at J; junction bases unmatched: 9. The CDR3 bases are TGCGCCAGCAGCCAAGAGGCGGCGCGGGGGGCCGCTGGGGCCAACGTCCTGACTTTC. It codes for CASSQEAARGAAGANVLTF.

This clonotype showed up many times. The CDR3, as DNA: TGTGCCAGCAGTTTTACTAGCGGGGAACAAGAGACCCAGTACTTC. The encoded protein is CASSFTSGEQETQYF. The chain recombines TRBV12-3 or TRBV12-4 with TRBJ2-5; 10 nucleotides agree with TRBD2. CDR3 length: 15 amino acids. With 3 bases clipped from V and 2 bases from J, the junction kept 3 bases outside the gene matches.

This clonotype was observed a handful of times. V and J are TRBV11-2 and TRBJ1-4; 9 bases fit TRBD1. Germline V gene data show CDR1 as SGHAT and CDR2 as FQNNGV. The V gene end was trimmed by 5 bases and the J gene end by 7 bases; junction bases not matched to a gene: 8. The CDR3 contains 15 residues. The CDR3 region has the DNA TGTGCCAGCAGCCTAGGACAGGGGCCGACTGAAAAACTGTTTTTT. Its protein product is CASSLGQGPTEKLFF.

This clonotype has ten or more counts. The chain uses TRBV6-1 and TRBJ2-6, with D possibly matching TRBD1 (7 bases). Germline CDR1 and CDR2: MNHNS and SASEGT. Trimming removed 0 bases from V and 0 bases from J, with 15 bases in between. CDR3 size: 19 residues. This CDR3 is CASSEAKGRGASGANVLTF. For the CDR3, the DNA is TGTGCCAGCAGTGAAGCTAAGGGCAGGGGGGCCTCTGGGGCCAACGTCCTGACTTTC.

This chain uses TRBV16 with TRBJ1-5; 9 bases fit TRBD1. The CDR3 covers 15 residues. V was pared by 3 bases and J by 5 bases, with 5 bases of the junction left unmatched. Germline CDR1 reads KGHSY; CDR2 reads FQNENV. This CDR3 is CASSHSGQGHQPQHF. CDR3 bases: TGTGCCAGCAGCCACTCGGGACAGGGACATCAGCCCCAGCATTTT.

Ten or more counts support this clonotype. The rearrangement links TRBV6-2 or TRBV6-3 to TRBJ2-5; 11 bases fit TRBD2. Trimming removed 5 bases from V and 7 bases from J; junction bases left unmatched: 9. The CDR3 spans 15 residues. Germline lookup yields CDR1 MNHEY and CDR2 SVGEGT. The DNA for the CDR3 is TGTGCCAGCAGTCAACTAGCGGGGGACCTATGGACCCAGTACTTC. It encodes CASSQLAGDLWTQYF.

In this sample, this clonotype turned up many times. This chain links TRBV7-9 with TRBJ2-1; a possible D gene is TRBD1 (6 bases). The ends were cut back, 5 bases at V and 13 bases at J, with 21 bases in the middle. The length of the CDR3 is 14 residues. Germline V gives CDR1 SEHNR, CDR2 FQNEAQ (reference sequence). The CDR3 region is CASSPVGWTEQQFF. CDR3 nucleotide sequence: TGTGCCAGCAGCCCCGTAGGCTGGACAGAACAACAGTTCTTC.

This chain links TRBV9 with TRBJ1-2; the D is unclear. Trimming pared 2 bases from V and 1 base from J, leaving 9 bases between. Germline CDR1 is SGDLS and CDR2 is YYNGEE. This CDR3 comprises 14 residues. The chain's CDR3 is CASSVGSRNYGYTF. Written as DNA, the CDR3 is TGTGCCAGCAGCGTGGGCAGTCGTAACTATGGCTACACCTTC.

At least ten counts were recorded for this clonotype. In nucleotides, the CDR3 is TGTGCCAGCAGCTTAGTTCGGAGCTTCAATTCACCCCTCCACTTT. As protein: CASSLVRSFNSPLHF. J is TRBJ1-6 and V is TRBV7-2; D not resolved. V was shortened by 1 base and J by 7 bases, with 11 bases between the two germline ends. The CDR3 has 15 amino acids. CDR1 is SGHTA, CDR2 FQGNSA, per germline.

A remark on this clonotype: A single base separates this from a much larger clone, so it may be a read error. V is TRBV29-1 and J is TRBJ2-5; weak D call: TRBD2 (5 bases). This CDR3 is 11 amino acids long. CDR1 is SQVTM, CDR2 ANQGSEA, per germline. The CDR3 spells CGVERTGAQYF. The CDR3 nucleotides read TGCGGCGTTGAACGCACCGGGGCCCAGTACTTC.

This chain joins TRBV20-1 and TRBJ2-5; D unclear. V lost 2 bases to trimming and J lost 1 base, with 5 bases between them. CDR1 is DFQATT, CDR2 SNEGSKA, per germline (reference sequence). There are 12 residues in the CDR3. DNA of the CDR3: TGCAGTGCTAGACGGGCCCAAGAGACCCAGTACTTC. This translates into CSARRAQETQYF.

This clonotype came up many times. The V call is TRBV7-2, the J call TRBJ1-4; TRBD1 matches 10 bases. Trimming took 5 bases from V and 10 from J; bases not matched to a gene: 7. CDR1 SGHTA and CDR2 FQGNSA come from the germline V gene. This CDR3 is 14 amino acids long. The CDR3 DNA reads as TGTGCCAGCAGCGACGACAGGGGGCGGGGAAAACTGTTTTTT. This gives the protein CASSDDRGRGKLFF.

In its sample, this clonotype was seen many times. CDR3 residues: CASSPDRDSYGYTF. CDR3 nucleotide sequence: TGTGCCAGCAGTCCTGACCGGGACTCCTATGGCTACACCTTC. The chain couples TRBV6-5 to TRBJ1-2; TRBD1 might be the D (5 bases). V lost 5 bases and J lost 4, with 14 bases in between. CDR3 size: 14 residues. Germline CDR1 reads MNHEY; CDR2 reads SVGAGI.

This clonotype showed up just a few times. With a much larger clone just one base away, this may be a read error. V gene TRBV15 combines with J gene TRBJ2-1; possible D gene TRBD1, 7 bases. The CDR3 spans 12 residues. Trimming removed 6 bases from V and 10 bases from J, with 13 bases in between. CDR1 is LNHNV and CDR2 is YYDKDF in the germline V gene (reference sequence). The CDR3 sequence: CATRPGGGEQFF. For the CDR3, the DNA is TGTGCCACCAGGCCTGGAGGGGGCGAGCAGTTCTTC.

This clonotype was counted many times. The chain joins TRBV4-2 to TRBJ1-1; D not certain. With 1 base removed from V and 1 base from J, the gap between germline ends came to 10 bases. Germline V gene lookup returns CDR1 LGHNA and CDR2 YNFKEQ. This CDR3 is 15 amino acids long. The chain's CDR3 is CASSQGYQKNTEAFF. DNA of the CDR3: TGTGCCAGCAGCCAAGGGTACCAGAAGAACACTGAAGCTTTCTTT.

The genes are TRBV20-1 and TRBJ1-5; D is possibly TRBD1 (6 bases). The CDR3 totals 14 residues. Germline V gene data show CDR1 as DFQATT and CDR2 as SNEGSKA (reference sequence). Trimming stripped 0 bases from V and 10 bases from J, with 16 bases between. The CDR3 is CSAREGGAAGPQHF. The DNA of the CDR3 is TGCAGTGCTAGAGAGGGGGGGGCGGCCGGCCCCCAGCATTTT.

At least ten counts were recorded for this clonotype. The rearrangement uses TRBV12-3 or TRBV12-4 and TRBJ2-7; 7 nucleotides align to TRBD1. The V gene end was trimmed by 6 bases and the J gene end by 11 bases; junction bases not matched to a gene: 7. This CDR3 is 11 amino acids long. CDR3 nucleotide sequence: TGTGCCAGCAGCTCGACAGGGACGGAGTACTTC. Encoded protein: CASSSTGTEYF.